The rows below give T cell receptor beta chains drawn from one sample of a study of blood T cells in healthy people across ages. TCRdb passed the 5' RACE reads through MiXCR, listing each CDR3 protein once. The data hold about 1.5 million distinct CDR3 sequences, with approximately 39% observed a single time. The sequencing sample was made of blood. The receptors were sampled from a woman aged 18-29 years in good health. The CDR3 runs from the conserved cysteine through the conserved F or W. A D gene is named only where the DNA matches it firmly. Only part of the rows carry a size: once, few, many, or a class if the clone is expanded.

D,size,V,J,CDR3,DNA
-,-,TRBV20-1,TRBJ1-2,CSARESPADYGYTF,TGCAGTGCTAGAGAGTCGCCGGCGGACTATGGCTACACCTTC
-,-,TRBV20-1,TRBJ2-2,CSADRGRVTGELFF,TGCAGTGCTGACCGGGGGCGGGTCACCGGGGAGCTGTTTTTT
TRBD1,-,TRBV20-1,TRBJ1-2,CSAGQGAVGYTF,TGCAGTGCTGGACAGGGGGCAGTAGGCTACACCTTC
-,-,TRBV4-3,TRBJ2-1,CASSRLPASNEQFF,TGCGCCAGCAGCCGTTTACCGGCAAGCAATGAGCAGTTCTTC
-,-,TRBV4-3,TRBJ2-5,CASSQEVWGRETQYF,TGCGCCAGCAGCCAAGAAGTATGGGGAAGAGAGACCCAGTACTTC
TRBD1,-,TRBV10-3,TRBJ1-5,CAISDHPDRGNQPQHF,TGTGCCATCAGTGATCACCCGGACAGGGGTAATCAGCCCCAGCATTTT
-,few,TRBV4-3,TRBJ2-1,CASSQDAGQSSYNEQFF,TGCGCCAGCAGCCAAGATGCCGGACAGAGCTCCTACAATGAGCAGTTCTTC
-,few,TRBV2,TRBJ2-4,CASTGETKNIQYF,TGTGCCAGCACAGGGGAGACCAAAAACATTCAGTACTTC
-,once,TRBV5-1,TRBJ1-1,CASSLDSLEAFF,TGCGCCAGCAGCTTGGACAGCCTAGAAGCTTTCTTT
TRBD1,-,TRBV7-9,TRBJ1-6,CASSSRDRDNSPLHF,TGTGCCAGCAGCTCGCGGGACAGGGATAATTCACCCCTCCACTTT
TRBD1,once,TRBV12-3/TRBV12-4,TRBJ2-5,CASTIAGTEIGRTQYF,TGTGCCAGTACGATAGCCGGGACAGAGATTGGGAGGACCCAGTACTTC
-,few,TRBV7-2,TRBJ2-5,CASSLGVAYETQYF,TGTGCCAGCAGCTTAGGGGTAGCCTACGAGACCCAGTACTTC
TRBD1,few,TRBV28,TRBJ2-7,CASSPHRGPLEQYF,TGTGCCAGCAGTCCCCACAGGGGACCCCTCGAGCAGTACTTC
-,-,TRBV29-1,TRBJ2-3,CSVTLALSTDTQYF,TGCAGCGTTACACTAGCCCTAAGCACAGATACGCAGTATTTT
TRBD2,few,TRBV7-9,TRBJ2-1,CASSQAGLPYNEQFF,TGTGCCAGCAGCCAAGCGGGACTTCCCTACAATGAGCAGTTCTTC
-,-,TRBV4-3,TRBJ2-1,CASSHLWNEQFF,TGCGCCAGCAGCCACCTCTGGAATGAGCAGTTCTTC
-,once,TRBV12-3/TRBV12-4,TRBJ1-5,CASSLQPCSNQPQHF,TGTGCCAGCAGTTTACAGCCCTGTAGCAATCAGCCCCAGCATTTT
TRBD1,few,TRBV4-3,TRBJ1-5,CASSQDKIGQGVQPQHF,TGCGCCAGCAGCCAAGATAAAATCGGACAGGGAGTTCAGCCCCAGCATTTT
-,-,TRBV28,TRBJ1-2,CASSSVPPYGYTF,TGTGCCAGCAGTTCGGTCCCTCCGTATGGCTACACCTTC
-,-,TRBV18,TRBJ1-5,CASSPDRPNSNQPQHF,TGTGCCAGCTCACCCGACAGGCCAAATAGCAATCAGCCCCAGCATTTT
TRBD1,few,TRBV12-3/TRBV12-4,TRBJ2-1,CASNQLGQGTYNEQFF,TGTGCCAGCAATCAACTCGGACAGGGGACTTACAATGAGCAGTTCTTC
TRBD2,few,TRBV10-3,TRBJ2-4,CAISESVKRGAVDIQYF,TGTGCCATCAGTGAGTCGGTAAAGCGGGGGGCGGTGGACATTCAGTACTTC
TRBD1,once,TRBV28,TRBJ1-2,CAGSLARKQGEYGYTF,TGTGCCGGCAGCTTAGCCAGAAAACAGGGGGAGTATGGCTACACCTTC
-,-,TRBV6-1,TRBJ1-5,CASSERQHLRNQPQHF,TGTGCCAGCAGTGAGCGACAGCACCTTCGCAATCAGCCCCAGCATTTT
TRBD1,-,TRBV9,TRBJ2-7,CASSVVGTAYNEQYF,TGTGCCAGCAGCGTAGTAGGGACAGCATACAATGAGCAGTACTTC
TRBD1,-,TRBV5-5,TRBJ1-6,CASSLYRGTLYNSPLHF,TGTGCCAGCAGCTTGTACAGGGGCACTCTCTATAATTCACCCCTCCACTTT
-,-,TRBV10-3,TRBJ2-5,CAIQGGEETQYF,TGTGCCATCCAGGGGGGGGAAGAGACCCAGTACTTC
TRBD2,few,TRBV4-1,TRBJ2-1,CASSPGLAGGPRNEQFF,TGCGCCAGCAGCCCAGGACTAGCGGGGGGGCCAAGGAATGAGCAGTTCTTC
-,-,TRBV12-3/TRBV12-4,TRBJ2-2,CASSFASSNTGELFF,TGTGCCAGCAGTTTTGCGAGCTCGAACACCGGGGAGCTGTTTTTT
-,-,TRBV3-1,TRBJ2-1,CASSPRDNLYNEQFF,TGTGCCAGCAGCCCCCGGGACAACTTATACAATGAGCAGTTCTTC
TRBD1,few,TRBV6-1,TRBJ1-2,CASSEGQGKGYTF,TGTGCCAGCAGTGAAGGACAGGGGAAGGGCTACACCTTC
-,few,TRBV7-2,TRBJ2-7,CASSLELAQRRYEQYF,TGTGCCAGCAGCTTAGAACTAGCCCAAAGGCGCTACGAGCAGTACTTC
-,-,TRBV4-2,TRBJ1-6,CASSQDFGRASSPLHF,TGTGCCAGCAGCCAAGACTTTGGGAGGGCCTCATCACCCCTCCACTTT
-,-,TRBV12-3/TRBV12-4,TRBJ2-7,CASSPVGNEQYF,TGTGCAAGCAGCCCCGTAGGCAATGAGCAGTACTTC
TRBD1,-,TRBV27,TRBJ1-1,CASSEGTGETEAFF,TGTGCCAGCAGTGAGGGGACAGGGGAGACTGAAGCTTTCTTT
TRBD1,-,TRBV13,TRBJ1-6,CASSSGQGSGSPLHF,TGTGCCAGCAGCTCGGGACAGGGGTCCGGTTCACCCCTCCACTTT
-,-,TRBV7-9,TRBJ2-2,CASSLTPKDTGELFF,TGTGCCAGCAGCTTGACTCCTAAGGACACCGGGGAGCTGTTTTTT
-,many,TRBV7-9,TRBJ2-1,CASSSWGMSSYNEQFF,TGTGCCAGCAGCTCCTGGGGCATGAGCTCCTACAATGAGCAGTTCTTC
-,-,TRBV4-2,TRBJ1-4,CASSKWTAGENEKLFF,TGTGCCAGCAGTAAATGGACCGCCGGAGAGAATGAAAAACTGTTTTTT
TRBD1,-,TRBV7-2,TRBJ2-3,CASRLVTGEFDTQYF,TGTGCCAGCAGATTAGTGACAGGGGAGTTTGATACGCAGTATTTT
TRBD2,many,TRBV5-1,TRBJ2-1,CASSLTSVYSYNEQFF,TGCGCCAGCAGCTTAACTAGCGTGTACTCCTACAATGAGCAGTTCTTC
-,few,TRBV20-1,TRBJ1-4,CSAIGLNEKLFF,TGCAGTGCTATTGGGCTTAATGAAAAACTGTTTTTT
TRBD1,once,TRBV29-1,TRBJ1-1,CSAHLIPGGRNTEAFF,TGCAGCGCTCATCTTATCCCAGGGGGGAGGAACACTGAAGCTTTCTTT
-,few,TRBV5-1,TRBJ2-5,CASSYGTLEETQYF,TGCGCCAGCAGCTATGGGACACTTGAAGAGACCCAGTACTTC